Listed here are 14 T cell receptor beta chains from one sample, sequenced in a study of response to subunit inactivated influenza vaccine. From the RT-PCR reads, TCRdb called clonotypes with MiXCR, one entry per CDR3 protein. The sample yields around 160,000 distinct CDR3 sequences, roughly 11% seen once. The specimen was non-naive T cells sorted from PBMCs, collected around seven weeks after vaccination. All receptors derive from a man in his fifties who received an inactivated influenza vaccine.

The sample holds many counts of this clonotype. The chain couples TRBV7-2 to TRBJ1-5; D remains ambiguous. Germline V gene lookup returns CDR1 SGHTA and CDR2 FQGNSA. V lost 4 bases and J lost 6, with 22 bases in between. The CDR3 covers 17 residues. The CDR3 DNA follows: TGTGCCAGCAGCTCCCGGACCAGAAGGTCGTTGTTTCAGCCCCAGCATTTT. Its translation is CASSSRTRRSLFQPQHF.

This clonotype was detected only a few times. The chain employs TRBV28 and TRBJ2-7; maybe TRBD2 (5 bases). The germline V gene has CDR1 MDHEN and CDR2 SYDVKM. The CDR3 sequence is 13 residues long. Trimming cost V 7 bases and J 2 bases, with 12 bases left between them. For the CDR3, the DNA is TGTGCCAGCACCCCCCCGGGGACCTACGAGCAGTACTTC. It yields the protein CASTPPGTYEQYF.

This clonotype has more than one count but fewer than ten. The V gene is TRBV5-1, the J gene TRBJ2-5, with D perhaps assigned TRBD1 or TRBD2 (5 bases each). There are 13 residues in the CDR3. Germline CDR1 and CDR2: SGHRS and YFSETQ. V was cut by 4 bases and J by 5 bases, with 12 bases left in between. This CDR3 is CASSPGARETQYF. The CDR3 bases are TGCGCCAGCAGCCCCGGGGCCCGGGAGACCCAGTACTTC.

At least ten counts were recorded for this clonotype. The chain is built from TRBV10-3 and TRBJ1-2; maybe TRBD1 (5 bases). V was shortened by 4 bases and J by 7 bases, with 13 bases between the two germline ends. This CDR3 is built from 13 residues. The germline gives CDR1 ENHRY, CDR2 SYGVKD. CDR3 in DNA: TGTGCCATCAGTGGTGGGGGGTCGAGTGGCTACACCTTC. It translates to CAISGGGSSGYTF.

This clonotype showed up many times. This chain connects TRBV18 to TRBJ1-1; D ambiguous. Germline lookup yields CDR1 KGHSH and CDR2 LQKENI. V gave up 3 bases and J gave up 1 base, with 6 bases separating them. This CDR3 is 13 amino acids long. CDR3 nucleotides: TGTGCCAGCTCACCTCAGCCGAACACTGAAGCTTTCTTT. Protein: CASSPQPNTEAFF.

The CDR3 region is CASSSDSLNTEAFF. DNA of the CDR3: TGTGCCAGCAGTTCAGACAGCTTGAACACTGAAGCTTTCTTT. The chain has TRBV6-2 or TRBV6-3 and TRBJ1-1; tentatively, D is TRBD1 (5 bases). This CDR3 region has 14 residues. Germline CDR1 reads MNHEY; CDR2 reads SVGEGT. V was trimmed by 4 bases and J by 0 bases, leaving 9 bases between them.

This clonotype was seen only a few times. The rearrangement joins TRBV6-2 or TRBV6-3 to TRBJ2-7, with D unclear. Per the germline V gene, CDR1 is MNHEY and CDR2 is SVGEGT. The CDR3 sequence is 15 residues long. V lost 2 bases, J lost 2 bases, and 13 bases lay in between. Written as DNA, the CDR3 is TGTGCCAGCAGTTACCGGCCGCTGATTGCCTACGAGCAGTACTTC. Translating gives CASSYRPLIAYEQYF.

V usage is TRBV3-1 and J usage is TRBJ1-5; D is uncertain. This CDR3 has 12 amino acids. The ends were cut back, 1 base at V and 5 bases at J, with 3 bases in the middle. Germline V gives CDR1 LGHDT, CDR2 YNNKEL (reference sequence). CDR3 sequence reads: CASSQGYQPQHF. The CDR3 DNA follows: TGTGCCAGCAGCCAAGGGTATCAGCCCCAGCATTTT.

This clonotype has a single count. The rearrangement uses TRBV3-1 and TRBJ2-1; a possible D gene is TRBD1 (6 bases). With 3 bases removed from V and 8 bases from J, the gap between germline ends came to 14 bases. The germline gives CDR1 LGHDT, CDR2 YNNKEL (reference sequence). The CDR3 sequence is 14 residues long. In nucleotides, the CDR3 is TGTGCCAGCAGCCAGGGGTGCTCAGGGGATGAGCAGTTCTTC. It codes for CASSQGCSGDEQFF.

This clonotype has just a few counts. The chain couples TRBV2 to TRBJ2-1; 12 nucleotides match TRBD2. CDR1 SNHLY and CDR2 FYNNEI come from the germline V gene. V lost 4 bases, J lost 6 bases, and 7 bases stayed unmatched. This CDR3 comprises 16 residues. The CDR3 is CASSGFLAGGLNEQFF. CDR3 nucleotides: TGTGCCAGCAGTGGGTTTCTAGCGGGGGGGCTCAATGAGCAGTTCTTC.

This clonotype was counted ten times or more. The chain employs TRBV29-1 and TRBJ1-1; TRBD1 is a possible D gene (5 bases). This CDR3 has 12 amino acids. V lost 7 bases and J lost 1, with 10 bases in between. The germline V gene has CDR1 SQVTM and CDR2 ANQGSEA. The CDR3 DNA sequence: TGCAGCGCGGGACGTCAGAACACTGAAGCTTTCTTT. Translating gives CSAGRQNTEAFF.

This clonotype was observed a few times. The chain carries TRBV7-8 and TRBJ2-3; the D gene is possibly TRBD2 (5 bases). The V and J ends lost 2 bases and 4 bases respectively, with 13 bases between them. The CDR3 totals 15 residues. In germline, CDR1 is SGHVS, CDR2 FQNEAQ. CDR3 DNA sequence: TGTGCCAGCAGCTTATCGGAGGTGCGGGCAGATACGCAGTATTTT. Its protein is CASSLSEVRADTQYF.

This clonotype was observed many times. The chain combines TRBV11-2 with TRBJ2-1, with 7 bases lining up with TRBD1. Germline V gives CDR1 SGHAT, CDR2 FQNNGV. After removal of 3 bases from V and 2 bases from J, the junction contained 7 bases not matched to a gene. The CDR3 sequence is 16 residues long. CDR3 loop: CASSFSWTGPYNEQFF. Written as DNA, the CDR3 is TGTGCCAGCAGCTTCTCCTGGACAGGCCCCTACAATGAGCAGTTCTTC.

This clonotype was picked up a small number of times. This chain uses TRBV4-2 with TRBJ2-4; TRBD2 matches at 14 bases. Germline V lookup: CDR1 LGHNA, CDR2 YNFKEQ. V trimming: 0 bases; J trimming: 0 bases; junction bases outside the gene matches: 7. The CDR3 contains 20 residues. The CDR3 nucleotides are TGTGCCAGCAGCCAAGATTATTTGACTAGCGGGAGGGTAGCCAAAAACATTCAGTACTTC. Translated: CASSQDYLTSGRVAKNIQYF.